One sample yielded the 4 T cell receptor beta chains listed below, sequenced in a study of blood T cell repertoires in COVID-19. This table comes from immunoSEQ multiplex PCR, and its TCRdb copy is limited to in-frame clones, with some not included. The repertoire consists of about 42,000 clones, with more than 80% occurring once and the leading ten covering 7% to 9.5%. The specimen was peripheral blood. The source is a man aged 25 to 40 with active or convalescent COVID-19.

The V and J genes are TRBV6-6 and TRBJ1-2; TRBD1 matches at 10 bases. CDR1 and CDR2 from the germline V gene are MNHNY and SVGAGI (reference sequence). This CDR3 contains 13 residues. The V segment lost 5 bases and the J segment 10 bases; nucleotides outside the gene matches: 7. CDR3 sequence (DNA): TGTGCCAGCAGTCCTCCGACAGGGGGCGTCTACACCTTC. Its protein is CASSPPTGGVYTF.

The chain joins TRBV6-5 to TRBJ1-6; TRBD1 is a possible D gene (5 bases). The CDR3 spans 15 residues. The germline V gene encodes CDR1 MNHEY and CDR2 SVGAGI. V lost 0 bases, J lost 7 bases, and 10 bases lay in between. CDR3 nucleotides: TGTGCCAGCAGTTACTCGCCGACAGCCAATTCACCCCTCCACTTT. Its protein is CASSYSPTANSPLHF.

Only one count was recorded for this clone. This chain connects TRBV19 to TRBJ2-6; 10 nucleotides line up with TRBD1. With 5 bases clipped from V and 0 bases from J, the junction kept 1 base outside the gene matches. CDR1 is LNHDA, CDR2 SQIVND, per germline (reference sequence). The CDR3 length is 16 residues. In DNA, the CDR3 is TGTGCCAGTAGTCGGACAGGGGGCTCTGGGGCCAACGTCCTGACTTTC. Residues: CASSRTGGSGANVLTF. Together with reference TRBV19 and TRBJ2-6, the CDR3 gives the full variable domain: DGGITQSPKYLFRKEGQNVTLSCEQNLNHDAMYWYRQDPGQGLRLIYYSQIVNDFQKGDIAEGYSVSREKKESFPLTVTSAQKNPTAFYLCASSRTGGSGANVLTFGAGSRLTVL.

The V and J genes are TRBV2 and TRBJ2-7; 9 positions match TRBD1. This CDR3 contains 14 residues. V shed 6 bases and J 7 bases; nucleotides not matched to a gene: 10. Germline values: CDR1 SNHLY, CDR2 FYNNEI. The CDR3 region is CASRRQGVAWEQYF. As DNA, the CDR3 is TGTGCCAGCAGAAGACAGGGGGTCGCGTGGGAGCAGTACTTC.